This T cell receptor (beta chain) was recorded in a study of a mutant IDH1 vaccine in newly diagnosed glioma. Assay: immunoSEQ multiplex PCR; the TCRdb copy retains only in-frame clones and omits some. The repertoire holds about 41,000 clones, with 80% to 90% as singletons. Time point meaning: week 35, safety follow-up. Every single dose of the vaccine, 300 ug of mutant IDH1 20-mer peptide, came with topical imiquimod. The germline V gene encodes CDR1 SNHLY and CDR2 FYNNEI. V shed 2 bases, J shed 10 bases, and the junction held 7 bases outside the gene matches. The CDR3 totals 15 residues. Note on this clone: Its antigen is undetermined.

This clonotype was obtained from a man aged 35 to 55 with glioma. The chain uses TRBV2 and TRBJ1-6; TRBD1 matches 8 bases. The sequencing here drew on PBMCs, taken from a glioma patient whose treatment included an IDH1 peptide vaccine. CDR3 coding DNA: TGTGCCAGCAGTGAATTGGCCAGGGGGCGGTCACCCCTCCACTTT. Residues: CASSELARGRSPLHF.